The 23 T cell receptor beta chains below all came from one sample that was sequenced in a study of T cell changes during pregnancy in multiple sclerosis. The assay was immunoSEQ multiplex PCR, and TCRdb's table has in-frame clones only and misses some. The table lists about 36,000 clones, 85% to 95% of them singletons, with roughly 0.4% in the top ten. Sample: CD4+ T cells from peripheral blood mononuclear cells, taken in the first trimester of pregnancy. These receptors all come from a female donor with multiple sclerosis, enrolled in a pregnancy study.

The chain joins TRBV4-1 to TRBJ2-4, with TRBD1 identical over 12 bases. Germline loops: CDR1 MGHRA, CDR2 YSYEKL. V was clipped by 0 bases and J by 0 bases; unmatched bases: 9. The CDR3 runs 20 residues. The CDR3 coding sequence is TGCGCCAGCAGCCAAGAGGCCGGGACAGGGGGCTGGTTAGCCAAAAACATTCAGTACTTC. It codes for CASSQEAGTGGWLAKNIQYF.

The chain recombines TRBV28 with TRBJ2-3, with D tentatively TRBD1 (7 bases). The CDR3 totals 17 residues. Per germline, CDR1 MDHEN and CDR2 SYDVKM. V was trimmed by 4 bases and J by 2 bases, leaving 19 bases between them. The chain's CDR3 is CASSSPRAGGNTDTQYF. The CDR3, as DNA: TGTGCCAGCAGTTCACCTCGGGCAGGGGGGAACACAGATACGCAGTATTTT.

This chain joins TRBV11-3 and TRBJ2-1, with TRBD2 matching 9 bases. Trimming cost V 3 bases and J 5 bases; bases outside gene matches: 8. Germline V gene lookup returns CDR1 SGHNT and CDR2 YENEEA. The CDR3 spans 16 residues. The CDR3 DNA sequence: TGTGCCAGCAGCTTCGGGCGGGGGGGCCGGGACAATGAGCAGTTCTTC. It yields the protein CASSFGRGGRDNEQFF.

Only one count was recorded for this clone. The chain joins TRBV5-1 to TRBJ2-1; D is ambiguous. The germline V and J ends were trimmed by 1 base and 8 bases, with 16 bases remaining between them. The CDR3 runs to 15 residues. CDR1 SGHRS and CDR2 YFSETQ come from the germline V gene. CDR3 sequence: CASSLSDPQADEQFF. The CDR3, as DNA: TGCGCCAGCAGCTTGAGCGACCCCCAAGCCGATGAGCAGTTCTTC.

This chain connects TRBV11-2 to TRBJ2-7; 8 nucleotides match TRBD2. Germline assignment: CDR1 SGHAT and CDR2 FQNNGV. V gave up 5 bases and J gave up 1 base; unmatched junction bases: 13. This CDR3 region has 17 residues. CDR3 coding DNA: TGTGCCAGCAGCGGGGGTCCCGGGACTAGGGATTCCTACGAGCAGTACTTC. Translating gives CASSGGPGTRDSYEQYF.

The CDR3 protein is CASSSGTGPGGELFF. CDR3 DNA: TGTGCCAGCAGCTCCGGAACAGGGCCCGGCGGGGAGCTGTTTTTT. The V and J genes are TRBV7-2 and TRBJ2-2; a weak D match, TRBD1 (6 bases). Germline CDR1 reads SGHTA; CDR2 reads FQGNSA. Trimming pared 4 bases from V and 7 bases from J, leaving 16 bases between. The CDR3 has 15 amino acids.

The rearrangement links TRBV9 to TRBJ2-5; the D gene is possibly TRBD1 (6 bases). Germline loops: CDR1 SGDLS, CDR2 YYNGEE. V was pared by 1 base and J by 5 bases, with 9 bases between. The CDR3 runs to 13 residues. In nucleotides, the CDR3 is TGTGCCAGCAGCGTAACAGGGTTGGAGACCCAGTACTTC. Encoded protein: CASSVTGLETQYF.

This clone has only one observation. The chain combines TRBV19 with TRBJ2-4; the D gene is possibly TRBD1 (5 bases). V shed 3 bases and J shed 13 bases, with 13 bases lying between them. Germline assignment: CDR1 LNHDA and CDR2 SQIVND (reference sequence). There are 12 residues in the CDR3. The CDR3 DNA reads TGTGCCAGTAGTATGACCCTTGGGGCCCAGTACTTC. As protein: CASSMTLGAQYF.

The chain has TRBV2 and TRBJ1-5, with a weak D call TRBD1 (5 bases). Between the trimmed V and J ends, which lost 4 bases and 2 bases, there was a span of 9 bases. This CDR3 region has 14 residues. Per the germline V gene, CDR1 is SNHLY and CDR2 is FYNNEI. For the CDR3, the DNA is TGTGCCAGCAGTGGGGGCCGGGGCAATCAGCCCCAGCATTTT. It is translated as CASSGGRGNQPQHF.

The chain links TRBV18 to TRBJ2-4, with D maybe TRBD1 (7 bases). V lost 5 bases, J lost 8 bases, and 13 bases lay in between. The CDR3 loop spans 13 amino acids. Germline assignment: CDR1 KGHSH and CDR2 LQKENI. The CDR3 protein is CASSGQGGDIQYF. CDR3 nucleotide sequence: TGTGCCAGCTCAGGGCAGGGGGGAGACATTCAGTACTTC.

This rearrangement joins TRBV5-1 to TRBJ1-2; 9 nucleotides agree with TRBD1. Germline values: CDR1 SGHRS, CDR2 YFSETQ. This CDR3 is 15 amino acids long. The J segment lost 4 bases and the V segment lost 2 bases, leaving 6 bases of the junction unmatched. CDR3 DNA: TGCGCCAGCAGCTTCACAGGGGGCGCAATCTATGGCTACACCTTC. Translating it yields CASSFTGGAIYGYTF. Supplemented by reference TRBV5-1 and TRBJ1-2, the full variable domain reads KAGVTQTPRYLIKTRGQQVTLSCSPISGHRSVSWYQQTPGQGLQFLFEYFSETQRNKGNFPGRFSGRQFSNSRSEMNVSTLELGDSALYLCASSFTGGAIYGYTFGSGTRLTVV.

The chain couples TRBV9 to TRBJ2-7; D may be TRBD2 (5 bases). Germline V CDR1 and CDR2: SGDLS, YYNGEE. The germline V and J ends were trimmed by 4 bases and 2 bases, with 16 bases remaining between them. The length of the CDR3 is 15 residues. CDR3 nucleotides: TGTGCCAGCAGCCCCCCCGAGGGAATGACCTACGAGCAGTACTTC. Its protein product is CASSPPEGMTYEQYF.

This chain joins TRBV19 and TRBJ2-2; 10 nucleotides agree with TRBD2. CDR3 size: 17 residues. Germline CDR1 is LNHDA and CDR2 is SQIVND (reference sequence). J was trimmed by 7 bases and V by 4 bases; bases with no gene match: 12. CDR3 sequence: CASSSPIRLAGDGELFF. In nucleotides, the CDR3 is TGTGCCAGTAGTAGCCCTATAAGGCTAGCGGGGGACGGGGAGCTGTTTTTT.

This rearrangement joins TRBV7-2 to TRBJ2-1; 7 bases are a match to TRBD2. J lost 7 bases, V lost 5 bases, and 11 bases had no gene match. The V gene's germline CDR1 is SGHTA and CDR2 FQGNSA. This CDR3 comprises 15 residues. The CDR3 reads CASSPGLGVANEQFF. Written as DNA, the CDR3 is TGTGCCAGCAGCCCCGGACTAGGGGTTGCGAATGAGCAGTTCTTC.

The chain is built from TRBV18 and TRBJ1-2; D perhaps matches TRBD1 (6 bases). The V gene lost 3 bases and the J gene lost 2 bases, with 16 bases spanning the gap. The CDR3 length is 16 residues. Looked up from germline, CDR1 is KGHSH and CDR2 is LQKENI. CDR3: CASSPWTVGTNYGYTF. The CDR3 DNA is TGTGCCAGCTCACCCTGGACAGTAGGTACCAACTATGGCTACACCTTC.

V and J are TRBV10-3 and TRBJ1-5; 8 bases map to TRBD1. Per the germline V gene, CDR1 is ENHRY and CDR2 is SYGVKD. The V gene end was trimmed by 3 bases and the J gene end by 6 bases; junction bases not matched to a gene: 7. CDR3 length equals 15 residues. The CDR3 loop reads CAISDEDRVGQPQHF. CDR3 sequence (DNA): TGTGCCATCAGTGACGAGGACAGGGTCGGTCAGCCCCAGCATTTT.

The chain has TRBV2 and TRBJ2-2; D unresolved. The CDR3 is 13 amino acids. CDR1 and CDR2 (germline): SNHLY, FYNNEI. V dropped 5 bases and J dropped 7 bases, with 11 bases sitting between them. The CDR3 loop reads CASSLLTSGELFF. The CDR3 DNA sequence: TGTGCCAGCAGTTTGTTAACAAGCGGGGAGCTGTTTTTT.

The V call is TRBV10-1, the J call TRBJ2-3, with TRBD2 identical over 9 bases. There are 15 residues in the CDR3. From germline, CDR1 is WNHNN and CDR2 SYGVQD (reference sequence). Trimming cost V 3 bases and J 7 bases; bases outside gene matches: 8. The CDR3 DNA follows: TGCGCCAGCAGTGATGGACTAGCGTTTTCGCATACGCAGTATTTT. Its protein product is CASSDGLAFSHTQYF.

This chain connects TRBV10-3 to TRBJ2-1, with TRBD1 matching over 10 bases. The CDR3 has 12 residues. V shed 8 bases and J 7 bases; nucleotides not matched to a gene: 2. CDR1 and CDR2 (germline): ENHRY, SYGVKD. This CDR3 is CAIGQGGNEQFF. In DNA form, the CDR3 reads TGTGCCATCGGACAGGGGGGGAATGAGCAGTTCTTC.

The CDR3, as DNA: TGTGCCAGCGGATTTCGGGACAGGGCCAGAATCACCTTC. Its translation: CASGFRDRARITF. V and J are TRBV7-9 and TRBJ1-2, with 9 bases fitting TRBD1. The V gene end was trimmed by 8 bases and the J gene end by 13 bases; junction bases not matched to a gene: 14. This CDR3 has 13 amino acids. Germline CDR1 and CDR2: SEHNR and FQNEAQ (reference sequence).

The V gene is TRBV7-3, the J gene TRBJ2-5; the D gene is possibly TRBD2 (5 bases). The CDR3 extends over 14 amino acids. The V gene's germline CDR1 is SGHTA and CDR2 FQGTGA. V lost 0 bases, J lost 5 bases, and 10 bases lay in between. CDR3 coding DNA: TGTGCCAGCAGCTTAACGACTATGGGGGAGACCCAGTACTTC. Amino acid sequence: CASSLTTMGETQYF.

With respect to this clone: The junction shows a germline mismatch at one end, possibly a read error. The V and J genes are TRBV6-5 and TRBJ2-5, with D possibly matching TRBD2 (5 bases). Germline CDR1 is MNHEY and CDR2 is SVGAGI. This CDR3 region has 9 residues. CDR3 bases: TGTGCCAGCAGGGCGGGCCATGACTTC. Protein sequence: CASRAGHDF.

This clone has a single count. This chain connects TRBV4-2 to TRBJ1-2, with D unclear. The germline V and J ends were trimmed by 0 bases and 3 bases, with 23 bases remaining between them. The CDR3 sequence is 19 residues long. The germline CDR1 and CDR2 sequences are LGHNA and YNFKEQ. The CDR3 spells CASSQDVSILGESDYGYTF. The CDR3 DNA is TGTGCCAGCAGCCAAGACGTTAGCATCCTAGGTGAATCGGACTATGGCTACACCTTC.